One sample yielded the 10 T cell receptor beta chains listed below, sequenced in a study of tumor-infiltrating lymphocytes in primary liver carcinoma. It was from around 20-30 mg of unsorted bulk tissue that RNA and DNA were co-extracted. The researchers produced TCR beta cDNA from around 0.5 ug total RNA with a constant-region primer. A slightly modified ARM-PCR protocol with three nested multiplex PCR rounds produced these TCR beta libraries. Rounds one and two of PCR, each of roughly 10 cycles, were primed with TRBV1-TRBV30 forward primers and a C-beta reverse primer. TCRdb analysed the multiplex PCR reads with MiXCR anew, one entry per CDR3 protein. The sample has some 120,000 distinct CDR3 sequences, about 59% seen once. The specimen was liver tumor tissue from sampling region 1. The subset: tumor region T1, superior pole. The receptors derive from a woman aged 60-70 years with primary liver carcinoma and hepatitis B virus infection.

The J gene is TRBJ2-5, the V gene TRBV6-6; D call uncertain. CDR3 length equals 15 residues. Trimming removed 0 bases at V and 5 bases at J, with 13 bases between. Germline V gene lookup returns CDR1 MNHNY and CDR2 SVGAGI (reference sequence). DNA of the CDR3: TGTGCCAGCAGTTACTCAGTGCCCCAAACGGAGACCCAGTACTTC. This gives the protein CASSYSVPQTETQYF.

To note about this clonotype: Relative to the germline gene, one junction end is altered; a read error may explain this. This chain uses TRBV11-1 with TRBJ2-3, with a possible D match to TRBD2 (6 bases). The CDR3 loop spans 14 amino acids. Per germline, CDR1 SGHAT and CDR2 FQDESV (reference sequence). The CDR3 nucleotides read TGTGCCAGCAGCCTAAGGCAATGTACGGGAGAGTCTCACTTT. It codes for CASSLRQCTGESHF. The full variable domain, with the rest looked up from reference TRBV11-1 and TRBJ2-3, is EAEVAQSPRYKITEKSQAVAFWCDPISGHATLYWYRQILGQGPELLVQFQDESVVDDSQLPKDRFSAERLKGVDSTLKIQPAELGDSAMYLCASSLRQCTGESHFGPGTRLTVL.

Points on this clonotype: One end of the junction does not line up with germline, which may come from a read error. CDR3 residues: CTSSLDVRPWDYNEQFF. In nucleotides, the CDR3 is TGTACCAGCAGCTTAGATGTTCGGCCGTGGGACTACAATGAGCAGTTCTTC. The V and J genes are TRBV11-2 and TRBJ2-1; no clear D gene. The CDR3 runs to 17 residues. Germline CDR1 reads SGHAT; CDR2 reads FQNNGV.

This rearrangement joins TRBV11-2 to TRBJ2-1; D possibly corresponds to TRBD2 (6 bases). CDR1 SGHAT and CDR2 FQNNGV come from the germline V gene. The CDR3 runs to 13 residues. The V end was cut by 10 bases, the J end by 10 bases, with 20 bases between. As DNA, the CDR3 is TGTGCCAACAGGTGGACTCGCGGGGCAGAGCAGTTCTTC. Encoded protein: CANRWTRGAEQFF.

V and J are TRBV4-2 and TRBJ2-7, with 7 bases identical to TRBD2. The CDR3 consists of 14 residues. Germline values: CDR1 LGHNA, CDR2 YNFKEQ. V was clipped by 4 bases and J by 5 bases; unmatched bases: 8. In nucleotides, the CDR3 is TGTGCCAGCAGCCGAGAGCCAAGCGGGGACGAGCAGTACTTC. This codes for CASSREPSGDEQYF.

As regards this clonotype: A read error may account for a junction end that differs from germline. The genes are TRBV11-2 and TRBJ2-6; D may be TRBD1 (5 bases). CDR1 and CDR2 from the germline V gene are SGHAT and FQNNGV. CDR3 size: 16 residues. The CDR3 DNA sequence: TGTGCCAGGAGCTTAGGGGTCTTCTCTGGGGCCAACGTCCTGACTTTC. Encoded protein: CARSLGVFSGANVLTF.

The V call is TRBV28, the J call TRBJ2-7, with 15 bases identical to TRBD2. V shed 4 bases, J shed 3 bases, and the junction held 7 bases outside the gene matches. Germline V gives CDR1 MDHEN, CDR2 SYDVKM. The CDR3 length is 17 residues. Here the CDR3 reads CASSSAGLAGGLYEQYF. In DNA, the CDR3 is TGTGCCAGCAGTTCCGCGGGACTAGCGGGAGGCCTCTACGAGCAGTACTTC.

Notes on this clonotype: A read error may explain this, as a much larger clone is one base away. This sequence joins TRBV7-8 and TRBJ2-5; D not resolved. Germline CDR1 reads SGHVS; CDR2 reads FQNEAQ. The CDR3 spans 14 residues. For the CDR3, the DNA is TGTACCAGCAGCTTAGGGTGGCGCCAAGAGACCCAGTACTTC. Translation gives CTSSLGWRQETQYF. The variable domain in full, with the rest retrieved from reference TRBV7-8 and TRBJ2-5, is GAGVSQSPRYKVAKRGQDVALRCDPISGHVSLFWYQQALGQGPEFLTYFQNEAQLDKSGLPSDRFFAERPEGSVSTLKIQRTQQEDSAVYLCTSSLGWRQETQYFGPGTRLLVL.

Comments on this clonotype: Given a much more abundant clone one base away, this may be a read error. The V call is TRBV6-5, the J call TRBJ2-7; TRBD1 might be the D (6 bases). The germline V gene has CDR1 MNHEY and CDR2 SVGAGI. CDR3 length equals 15 residues. CDR3 loop: CVSSYSQGTSYEQYF. The CDR3 bases are TGTGTCAGCAGTTACTCGCAGGGGACCTCCTACGAGCAGTACTTC.

This clonotype was detected a few times. This rearrangement joins TRBV21-1 to TRBJ2-2; TRBD2, the table's D call, was not compared with the DNA. TRBV21-1 is assigned pseudogene status. This CDR3 is built from 14 residues. CDR3 DNA sequence: TGTGCCAGCAGGTGGCTAGAGGACACCGGGGAGCTGTTTTTT. Its translation: CASRWLEDTGELFF.